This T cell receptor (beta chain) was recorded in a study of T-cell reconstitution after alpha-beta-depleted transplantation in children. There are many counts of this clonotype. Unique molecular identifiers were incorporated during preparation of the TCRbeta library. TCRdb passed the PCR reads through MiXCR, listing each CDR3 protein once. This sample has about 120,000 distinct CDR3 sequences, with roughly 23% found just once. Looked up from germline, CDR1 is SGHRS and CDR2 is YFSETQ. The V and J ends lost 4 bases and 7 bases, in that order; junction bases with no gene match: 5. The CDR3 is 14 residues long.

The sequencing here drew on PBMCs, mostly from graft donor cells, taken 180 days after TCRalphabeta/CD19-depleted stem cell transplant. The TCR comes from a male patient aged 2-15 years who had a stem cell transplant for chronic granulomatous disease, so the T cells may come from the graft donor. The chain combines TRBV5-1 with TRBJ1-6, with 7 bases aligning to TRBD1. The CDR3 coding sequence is TGCGCCAGCAGCCAGGGACAGTCCAATTCACCCCTCCACTTT. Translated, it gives CASSQGQSNSPLHF.